A single sample is the source of the 24 T cell receptor beta chains below, sequenced in a study of preoperative IRX-2 immunotherapy in early breast cancer. Treatment specified: preoperative locoregional IRX-2 cytokine immunotherapy. Only in-frame clones appear in the TCRdb table, and some are missing; sequencing was by immunoSEQ multiplex PCR. The data show about 3,600 clones, 75% to 85% seen once. The material sequenced was tumor tissue, taken after IRX-2 immunotherapy. All receptors derive from a human donor with breast cancer.

V and J are TRBV10-2 and TRBJ2-1; a weak D match, TRBD2 (6 bases). V was clipped by 6 bases and J by 2 bases, with 11 bases between them. CDR1 is WSHSY and CDR2 is SAAADI in the germline V gene. The CDR3 runs 14 residues. CDR3 residues: CASSAGNTYNEQFF. The CDR3 DNA reads TGCGCCAGCAGCGCGGGGAATACCTACAATGAGCAGTTCTTC.

The gene calls are TRBV19 and TRBJ2-7, with D maybe TRBD1 (6 bases). V was pared by 7 bases and J by 8 bases, with 15 bases between. This CDR3 contains 12 residues. CDR1 LNHDA and CDR2 SQIVND come from the germline V gene (reference sequence). The CDR3: CASTGTSTKQYF. The CDR3 bases are TGTGCCAGTACGGGGACAAGTACGAAGCAGTACTTC.

The chain uses TRBV19 and TRBJ1-6; the D is unclear. The CDR3 consists of 15 residues. Germline CDR1 is LNHDA and CDR2 is SQIVND (reference sequence). The V and J ends lost 9 bases and 7 bases respectively, with 19 bases between them. The CDR3 protein is CASEPSDGRNSPLHF. DNA of the CDR3: TGTGCCAGCGAACCGTCGGACGGACGGAATTCACCCCTCCACTTT.

This clone was seen more than once but under ten times. The V call is TRBV29-1, the J call TRBJ1-1; TRBD1 might be the D (6 bases). The V and J ends lost 4 bases and 3 bases respectively, with 9 bases between them. CDR1 and CDR2 (germline): SQVTM, ANQGSEA. CDR3 length: 12 residues. The CDR3 coding sequence is TGCAGCGTTGCCGGGACATACACTGAAGCTTTCTTT. Its protein product is CSVAGTYTEAFF.

The chain employs TRBV28 and TRBJ1-2, with 11 bases that match TRBD1. Per the germline V gene, CDR1 is MDHEN and CDR2 is SYDVKM. V lost 6 bases, J lost 4 bases, and 7 bases stayed unmatched. The CDR3 covers 15 residues. The CDR3 sequence is CASSLRDRGAYGYTF. CDR3 DNA sequence: TGTGCCAGCAGCCTCCGGGACAGGGGGGCCTATGGCTACACCTTC.

The chain couples TRBV5-1 to TRBJ1-3; D not certain. The CDR3 is 14 amino acids. V lost 4 bases and J 2 bases, leaving 10 bases between the germline ends. In germline, CDR1 is SGHRS, CDR2 YFSETQ. The CDR3 loop reads CASSREGAGNTIYF. The CDR3 DNA reads TGCGCCAGCAGCCGGGAGGGTGCTGGAAACACCATATATTTT.

The chain carries TRBV5-1 and TRBJ1-1; 8 bases align to TRBD1. Germline CDR1 SGHRS, CDR2 YFSETQ. CDR3 length: 16 amino acids. The V segment lost 5 bases and the J segment 1 base; nucleotides outside the gene matches: 10. CDR3 sequence reads: CASRPDRALTNTEAFF. The CDR3 DNA reads as TGCGCCAGCAGACCGGACAGGGCGCTTACGAACACTGAAGCTTTCTTT. The full variable domain, in which reference TRBV5-1 and TRBJ1-1 provide the parts outside the CDR3, is KAGVTQTPRYLIKTRGQQVTLSCSPISGHRSVSWYQQTPGQGLQFLFEYFSETQRNKGNFPGRFSGRQFSNSRSEMNVSTLELGDSALYLCASRPDRALTNTEAFFGQGTRLTVV.

CDR3 sequence: CASSEGIENQPQHF. The CDR3 coding sequence is TGTGCCAGCAGTGAAGGGATAGAAAATCAGCCCCAGCATTTT. The J gene is TRBJ1-5, the V gene TRBV6-1; no reliable D call. Germline assignment: CDR1 MNHNS and CDR2 SASEGT. V lost 1 base, J lost 4 bases, and 8 bases lay in between. CDR3 size: 14 residues.

The chain has TRBV6-8 and TRBJ1-5, with D uncertain. Germline V CDR1 and CDR2: MNHGY, SAAAGT. V was shortened by 6 bases and J by 7 bases, with 10 bases between the two germline ends. There are 12 residues in the CDR3. The CDR3 reads CASSERVQPQHF. In nucleotides, the CDR3 is TGTGCCAGCAGCGAACGCGTCCAGCCCCAGCATTTT.

The J gene is TRBJ1-3, the V gene TRBV15; unclear D gene. Germline V gene data show CDR1 as LNHNV and CDR2 as YYDKDF (reference sequence). The CDR3 length is 14 residues. V lost 0 bases, J lost 4 bases, and 7 bases lay in between. The CDR3 nucleotides read TGTGCCACCAGCAGAGAGGCCGGGGGAAACACCATATATTTT. This codes for CATSREAGGNTIYF.

V usage is TRBV18 and J usage is TRBJ2-7; no clear D. Germline V gene sequence: CDR1 KGHSH, CDR2 LQKENI. Trimming took off 5 bases at V and 2 bases at J, with 16 bases between the two ends. The CDR3 is 15 residues long. The CDR3 loop reads CASSNTLGYPYEQYF. DNA of the CDR3: TGTGCCAGCTCAAATACCCTAGGGTATCCCTACGAGCAGTACTTC.

Concerning this clone: At one end the junction does not follow the germline gene, possibly because of a read error. J is TRBJ1-6 and V is TRBV6-8; D is unresolved. From germline, CDR1 is MNHGY and CDR2 SAAAGT. There are 14 residues in the CDR3. CDR3 nucleotide sequence: TGTGCCATCAGTGCAGTAGACTATAATTCACCCCTCCACTTT. This translates into CAISAVDYNSPLHF.

The chain joins TRBV30 to TRBJ1-1, with D possibly being TRBD1 (6 bases). The CDR3 has 14 amino acids. The V end was cut by 4 bases, the J end by 7 bases, with 19 bases between. Germline assignment: CDR1 GTSNPN and CDR2 SVGIG (reference sequence). CDR3 sequence (DNA): TGTGCCTGGAATAAGGTCCCGGGGGCGGTTGAAGCTTTCTTT. This encodes CAWNKVPGAVEAFF.

The sample holds a few counts of this clone. The V and J genes are TRBV14 and TRBJ2-2, with TRBD1 as a possible D gene (6 bases). CDR3 length equals 16 residues. Trimming pared 4 bases from V and 3 bases from J, leaving 15 bases between. Looked up from germline, CDR1 is SGHDN and CDR2 is FVKESK. CDR3 residues: CASSRGNRAHTGELFF. CDR3 coding DNA: TGTGCCAGCAGCCGGGGTAACAGGGCCCACACCGGGGAGCTGTTTTTT.

The gene calls are TRBV10-3 and TRBJ1-6; unclear D gene. Germline V gene lookup returns CDR1 ENHRY and CDR2 SYGVKD. The CDR3 is 15 amino acids. The V end was cut by 2 bases, the J end by 7 bases, with 12 bases between. The CDR3 sequence is CAISEKNPGNSPLHF. In DNA, the CDR3 is TGTGCCATCAGTGAGAAGAATCCGGGAAATTCACCCCTCCACTTT.

The gene calls are TRBV6-8 and TRBJ2-1; 10 bases align to TRBD2. With V trimmed by 5 bases and J by 2 bases, 6 bases remained unmatched. Germline assignment: CDR1 MNHGY and CDR2 SAAAGT. The CDR3 is made up of 16 amino acids. The CDR3 loop reads CASSKSGGAAYNEQFF. The CDR3 region has the DNA TGTGCCAGCAGTAAGAGCGGGGGGGCCGCCTACAATGAGCAGTTCTTC.

This chain connects TRBV19 to TRBJ2-3, with unresolved D. The CDR3 has 15 residues. Trimming took off 3 bases at V and 3 bases at J, with 13 bases between the two ends. The germline V gene has CDR1 LNHDA and CDR2 SQIVND (reference sequence). Here the CDR3 DNA reads TGTGCCAGTAGTATGGAGAGGAGATCAACAGATACGCAGTATTTT. It yields the protein CASSMERRSTDTQYF.

V usage is TRBV19 and J usage is TRBJ1-2, with D perhaps matching TRBD1 (6 bases). CDR3 length: 17 amino acids. Germline CDR1 reads LNHDA; CDR2 reads SQIVND (reference sequence). V gave up 2 bases and J gave up 5 bases, with 21 bases separating them. Here the CDR3 DNA reads TGTGCCAGTAGTATATCCCCAGGGGACTTCGGGGCTTATGGCTACACCTTC. This sequence encodes CASSISPGDFGAYGYTF.

This chain connects TRBV14 to TRBJ2-2; D possibly matches TRBD1 or TRBD2 (6 bases each). Trimming removed 4 bases at V and 5 bases at J, with 14 bases between. Germline V gives CDR1 SGHDN, CDR2 FVKESK. CDR3 length: 15 residues. CDR3 residues: CASSRGGIRTGELFF. The CDR3 nucleotides are TGTGCCAGCAGCCGAGGGGGGATCCGGACCGGGGAGCTGTTTTTT.

The rearrangement joins TRBV19 to TRBJ1-1; 9 bases map to TRBD1. In germline, CDR1 is LNHDA, CDR2 SQIVND (reference sequence). The J segment lost 5 bases and the V segment lost 5 bases, leaving 6 bases of the junction unmatched. The CDR3 runs 14 residues. The CDR3 is CASSLKQGATEAFF. CDR3 bases: TGTGCCAGTAGTCTAAAACAGGGGGCTACTGAAGCTTTCTTT.

The J gene is TRBJ2-1, the V gene TRBV6-8; 8 nucleotides agree with TRBD1. The CDR3 has 16 residues. The germline CDR1 and CDR2 sequences are MNHGY and SAAAGT. Trimming cost V 1 base and J 10 bases; bases outside gene matches: 12. Here the CDR3 reads CASSYFLTGAIREQFF. The CDR3 DNA sequence: TGTGCCAGCAGTTACTTTTTGACAGGGGCGATTCGGGAGCAGTTCTTC.

The rearrangement links TRBV7-2 to TRBJ2-3; no definite D call. Germline CDR1 SGHTA, CDR2 FQGNSA. The CDR3 has 14 amino acids. Trimming pared 6 bases from V and 9 bases from J, leaving 19 bases between. The DNA of the CDR3 is TGTGCCAGCAGTCTCGGAAACGCCCGAGACACGCAGTATTTT. Protein sequence: CASSLGNARDTQYF.

The rearrangement links TRBV5-1 to TRBJ1-2, with D perhaps TRBD1 (5 bases). Germline V gene lookup returns CDR1 SGHRS and CDR2 YFSETQ. The length of the CDR3 is 14 residues. V lost 2 bases, J lost 8 bases, and 16 bases lay in between. The CDR3 reads CASSLSRESTGYTF. The DNA of the CDR3 is TGCGCCAGCAGCTTAAGCAGGGAGAGTACCGGCTACACCTTC.

V usage is TRBV9 and J usage is TRBJ2-5; D may be TRBD2 (5 bases). This CDR3 region has 14 residues. Germline loops: CDR1 SGDLS, CDR2 YYNGEE. V shed 2 bases and J shed 4 bases, with 12 bases lying between them. CDR3 coding DNA: TGTGCCAGCAGCGTTGGCTCCGCGGGAGAGACCCAGTACTTC. Translated, it gives CASSVGSAGETQYF.